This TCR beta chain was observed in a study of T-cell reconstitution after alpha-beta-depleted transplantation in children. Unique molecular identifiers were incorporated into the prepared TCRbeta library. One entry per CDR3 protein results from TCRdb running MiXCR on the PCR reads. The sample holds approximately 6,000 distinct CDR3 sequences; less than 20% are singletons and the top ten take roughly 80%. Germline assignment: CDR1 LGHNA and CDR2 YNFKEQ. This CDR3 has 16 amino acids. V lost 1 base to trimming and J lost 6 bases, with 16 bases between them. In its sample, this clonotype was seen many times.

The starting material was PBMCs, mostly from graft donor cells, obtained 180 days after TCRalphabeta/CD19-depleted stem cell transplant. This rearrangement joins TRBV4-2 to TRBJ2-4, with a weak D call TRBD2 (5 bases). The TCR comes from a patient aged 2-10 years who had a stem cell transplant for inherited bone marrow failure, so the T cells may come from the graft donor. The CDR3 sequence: CASSQGSLALLNIQYF. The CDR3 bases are TGTGCCAGCAGCCAAGGGTCTCTAGCCCTCTTAAACATTCAGTACTTC.